One sample yielded the 28 T cell receptor beta chains listed below, sequenced in a study of radiation and T cells in renal cell carcinoma. This sample's time point: blood 4 weeks post-SBRT, at nephrectomy. The treatment is: 15 Gy SBRT to primary tumor, nephrectomy 4 weeks later. Repertoires were generated with immunoSEQ multiplex PCR, while TCRdb's copy carries only in-frame clones and drops some. The table lists approximately 170,000 clones, 88% of them singletons. Sequenced material: blood, taken from a patient whose treatment included radiotherapy and nephrectomy. The receptors were gathered from a woman aged 45-60 years with renal cell carcinoma.

The chain has TRBV5-8 and TRBJ2-1; D may correspond to TRBD1 or TRBD2 (7 bases each). In germline, CDR1 is SGHTS, CDR2 YDEGEE. This CDR3 region has 16 residues. The germline V and J ends were trimmed by 3 bases and 8 bases, with 21 bases remaining between them. CDR3 nucleotides: TGTGCCAGCAGCTCGGGGAGGGGGCTAGCGTTTGATGAGCAGTTCTTC. Translated, it gives CASSSGRGLAFDEQFF.

The rearrangement links TRBV15 to TRBJ2-1; 8 nucleotides agree with TRBD2. CDR3 length: 16 amino acids. The J segment lost 1 base and the V segment lost 1 base, leaving 3 bases of the junction unmatched. Germline V gene lookup returns CDR1 LNHNV and CDR2 YYDKDF (reference sequence). The CDR3 DNA reads as TGTGCCACCAGCAGAGGCGGGGGGCCATCCTACAATGAGCAGTTCTTC. This gives the protein CATSRGGGPSYNEQFF.

The chain uses TRBV10-3 and TRBJ1-5, with a possible D match to TRBD1 (5 bases). The CDR3 runs 15 residues. Germline V gene lookup returns CDR1 ENHRY and CDR2 SYGVKD. V was clipped by 2 bases and J by 4 bases, with 12 bases between them. The CDR3 DNA sequence: TGTGCCATCAGTGAGGGGGCCAGGGTGAATCAGCCCCAGCATTTT. It specifies CAISEGARVNQPQHF.

This sequence joins TRBV6-1 and TRBJ2-5; 8 bases are a match to TRBD1. J gave up 4 bases and V 7 bases, and 11 bases lay outside the gene matches. This CDR3 contains 15 residues. Germline assignment: CDR1 MNHNS and CDR2 SASEGT. The CDR3 nucleotides read TGTGCCAGCACCGGGGGACAGGCCGCAGTAGAGACCCAGTACTTC. It is translated as CASTGGQAAVETQYF.

The V and J genes are TRBV7-9 and TRBJ1-2, with a possible D match to TRBD1 (6 bases). This CDR3 region has 16 residues. Germline V gene data show CDR1 as SEHNR and CDR2 as FQNEAQ (reference sequence). V shed 1 base and J shed 7 bases, with 19 bases lying between them. The CDR3 region has the DNA TGTGCCAGCAGCTTAGATTCGCCAGGGGAAAGGAGTGGCTACACCTTC. Encoded protein: CASSLDSPGERSGYTF.

This clone was observed once. The CDR3 loop reads CASSWDVNQPQHF. The CDR3 nucleotides are TGCGCCAGCAGCTGGGACGTTAATCAGCCCCAGCATTTT. This chain joins TRBV5-1 and TRBJ1-5, with D perhaps TRBD1 (5 bases). V lost 3 bases and J 4 bases, leaving 8 bases between the germline ends. The V gene's germline CDR1 is SGHRS and CDR2 YFSETQ. This CDR3 has 13 residues.

The CDR3 loop reads CASSVGTDYGYTF. CDR3 coding DNA: TGTGCCAGCAGCGTAGGGACAGACTATGGCTACACCTTC. The V call is TRBV9, the J call TRBJ1-2, with D possibly matching TRBD1 (6 bases). Germline V gene data show CDR1 as SGDLS and CDR2 as YYNGEE. This CDR3 region has 13 residues. V was pared by 0 bases and J by 3 bases, with 6 bases between.

With regard to this clone: This CDR3 is also generated by other DNA sequences in the sample. V usage is TRBV18 and J usage is TRBJ1-1, with a tentative D call TRBD1 (6 bases). From germline, CDR1 is KGHSH and CDR2 LQKENI. This CDR3 has 13 residues. V gave up 3 bases and J gave up 4 bases, with 9 bases separating them. The CDR3 reads CASSPQGRTEAFF. CDR3 in DNA: TGTGCCAGCTCACCCCAGGGGCGCACTGAAGCTTTCTTT.

J is TRBJ2-7 and V is TRBV19; D might be TRBD1 (5 bases). CDR1 is LNHDA and CDR2 is SQIVND in the germline V gene (reference sequence). This CDR3 is built from 14 residues. Trimming removed 5 bases from V and 5 bases from J, with 16 bases in between. The CDR3 spells CASSPRDSRDEQYF. In DNA, the CDR3 is TGTGCCAGTAGTCCCCGAGACAGTCGCGACGAGCAGTACTTC. Together with reference TRBV19 and TRBJ2-7, the CDR3 gives the full variable domain: DGGITQSPKYLFRKEGQNVTLSCEQNLNHDAMYWYRQDPGQGLRLIYYSQIVNDFQKGDIAEGYSVSREKKESFPLTVTSAQKNPTAFYLCASSPRDSRDEQYFGPGTRLTVT.

This rearrangement joins TRBV29-1 to TRBJ2-6, with D tentatively TRBD1 (6 bases). The CDR3 has 13 residues. CDR1 and CDR2 (germline): SQVTM, ANQGSEA. V lost 8 bases and J lost 4, with 12 bases in between. The CDR3 coding sequence is TGCAGCATCCAGGGGTCCGGGGCCAACGTCCTGACTTTC. Translating gives CSIQGSGANVLTF.

The V call is TRBV6-5, the J call TRBJ1-6; no reliable D call. Trimming cost V 7 bases and J 0 bases, with 7 bases left between them. Germline-derived CDR1 and CDR2 are MNHEY and SVGAGI. There are 14 residues in the CDR3. The CDR3 DNA follows: TGTGCCAGCACCAGGAGCTCCTATAATTCACCCCTCCACTTT. Amino acids: CASTRSSYNSPLHF.

The chain employs TRBV9 and TRBJ1-5, with D uncertain. Germline CDR1 is SGDLS and CDR2 is YYNGEE. The CDR3 is made up of 14 amino acids. V lost 5 bases and J 4 bases, leaving 13 bases between the germline ends. As DNA, the CDR3 is TGTGCCAGCAGTCTCGGAGGGCCAAATCAGCCCCAGCATTTT. Protein sequence: CASSLGGPNQPQHF.

The gene calls are TRBV5-1 and TRBJ2-3, with TRBD2 as a possible D gene (6 bases). The CDR3 contains 16 residues. Germline V gene sequence: CDR1 SGHRS, CDR2 YFSETQ. Trimming left V 1 base short and J 6 bases short, with 18 bases between. The CDR3 nucleotides are TGCGCCAGCAGCTTGTTGTCGCGGGGTGGAGTCGATACGCAGTATTTT. Translating gives CASSLLSRGGVDTQYF.

The V gene is TRBV1, the J gene TRBJ2-1; TRBD2 reflects the table's D call only, with no check against the DNA. TRBV1 is annotated as a pseudogene. This CDR3 is built from 15 residues. CDR3 DNA sequence: TGCACCAGCAGCCAGGCGGGGGGGCCCTACAATGAGCAGTTCTTC. Amino acids: CTSSQAGGPYNEQFF.

The rearrangement uses TRBV4-3 and TRBJ2-3; 8 bases fit TRBD1. CDR1 is LGHNA and CDR2 is YSLEER in the germline V gene. The CDR3 is 15 amino acids. The J segment lost 8 bases and the V segment lost 4 bases, leaving 11 bases of the junction unmatched. The CDR3, as DNA: TGCGCCAGCAGCCCTGCCGGGACAGGTTCAGGTACGCAGTATTTT. Its protein is CASSPAGTGSGTQYF.

The chain uses TRBV5-4 and TRBJ2-5; D gene uncertain. This CDR3 is 15 amino acids long. Germline V gene sequence: CDR1 SGHNT, CDR2 YYREEE (reference sequence). V lost 3 bases, J lost 3 bases, and 15 bases lay in between. The DNA of the CDR3 is TGTGCCAGCAGCTCCGCTACAGTGGGCAAAGAGACCCAGTACTTC. Its translation is CASSSATVGKETQYF.

The CDR3 DNA follows: TGTGCCAGCAGCTTGGTATATTTTGCGGGGGGCGTGGGGACAGATACGCAGTATTTT. Amino acid sequence: CASSLVYFAGGVGTDTQYF. This sequence joins TRBV5-6 and TRBJ2-3; 8 bases are shared with TRBD2. The CDR3 extends over 19 amino acids. Germline CDR1 SGHDT, CDR2 YYEEEE. V was clipped by 0 bases and J by 3 bases; unmatched bases: 15.

This chain joins TRBV7-8 and TRBJ2-1; TRBD2 matches at 8 bases. Germline V gene sequence: CDR1 SGHVS, CDR2 FQNEAQ. This CDR3 has 15 residues. V lost 7 bases, J lost 3 bases, and 8 bases stayed unmatched. The DNA for the CDR3 is TGTGCCAGCACCCTTAGCGGGGATCACTACAATGAGCAGTTCTTC. It specifies CASTLSGDHYNEQFF.

The rearrangement uses TRBV7-9 and TRBJ1-2, with D possibly TRBD1 on 6 matching bases. The CDR3 loop spans 12 amino acids. V gave up 5 bases and J gave up 7 bases, with 11 bases separating them. The germline CDR1 and CDR2 sequences are SEHNR and FQNEAQ (reference sequence). In nucleotides, the CDR3 is TGTGCCAGCAGCGGAGGGGGGCTTGGCTACACCTTC. It yields the protein CASSGGGLGYTF.

J is TRBJ1-6 and V is TRBV9; 9 bases line up with TRBD1. The CDR3 is made up of 16 amino acids. With V trimmed by 3 bases and J by 9 bases, 10 bases remained unmatched. CDR1 is SGDLS and CDR2 is YYNGEE in the germline V gene. The CDR3 loop reads CASSGGTGQGTSPLHF. The CDR3 DNA sequence: TGTGCCAGCAGCGGGGGTACGGGACAGGGCACTTCACCCCTCCACTTT.

V is TRBV7-2 and J is TRBJ2-1; D remains ambiguous. The germline V gene encodes CDR1 SGHTA and CDR2 FQGNSA. V lost 1 base to trimming and J lost 6 bases, with 10 bases between them. CDR3 length: 14 residues. CDR3 residues: CASSLVPTLNEQFF. In DNA form, the CDR3 reads TGTGCCAGCAGCTTAGTCCCCACTCTCAATGAGCAGTTCTTC.

The chain couples TRBV7-8 to TRBJ2-5; weak D call: TRBD2 (6 bases). Trimming took 5 bases from V and 5 from J, leaving 15 bases between them. Germline V gives CDR1 SGHVS, CDR2 FQNEAQ. CDR3 size: 14 residues. As DNA, the CDR3 is TGTGCCAGCAGCCCCCTTGGCCGGGGGGAGACCCAGTACTTC. It codes for CASSPLGRGETQYF.

The rearrangement links TRBV6-1 to TRBJ1-1; D gene unclear. The CDR3 length is 12 residues. Trimming shortened V by 4 bases and J by 1 base, and 4 bases separated the two germline ends. Germline-derived CDR1 and CDR2 are MNHNS and SASEGT. The CDR3 DNA sequence: TGTGCCAGCAGTGTGGAGAACACTGAAGCTTTCTTT. This gives the protein CASSVENTEAFF.

The rearrangement uses TRBV7-2 and TRBJ2-7; D unclear. V was trimmed by 1 base and J by 6 bases, leaving 13 bases between them. CDR1 is SGHTA, CDR2 FQGNSA, per germline. The length of the CDR3 is 14 residues. The CDR3 nucleotides read TGTGCCAGCAGCTTAGTCCCCACCGGCGTCGAGCAGTACTTC. Protein: CASSLVPTGVEQYF.

The chain joins TRBV4-1 to TRBJ1-3, with D possibly being TRBD1 (5 bases). This CDR3 contains 15 residues. V lost 5 bases to trimming and J lost 0 bases, with 11 bases between them. Germline CDR1 and CDR2: MGHRA and YSYEKL. CDR3 amino acids: CASSFGTGSGNTIYF. CDR3 DNA: TGCGCCAGCAGCTTCGGGACGGGCTCTGGAAACACCATATATTTT.

This chain links TRBV7-8 with TRBJ1-5; D ambiguous. This CDR3 spans 13 amino acids. Germline values: CDR1 SGHVS, CDR2 FQNEAQ. With 0 bases removed from V and 7 bases from J, the gap between germline ends came to 7 bases. CDR3 region: CASSLAGIQPQHF. The CDR3 DNA reads TGTGCCAGCAGCTTAGCAGGGATCCAGCCCCAGCATTTT.

As DNA, the CDR3 is TGCGCCAGCAGCCAACCAGGGAGGGATATTGGTGGGACCCAGTACTTC. This encodes CASSQPGRDIGGTQYF. This sequence joins TRBV4-1 and TRBJ2-5; 7 bases are a match to TRBD2. The junction had 13 bases not matched to a gene; V was cut back by 2 bases and J by 7 bases. The germline V gene encodes CDR1 MGHRA and CDR2 YSYEKL. The CDR3 contains 16 residues.

In its sample, this clone was seen once. The rearrangement joins TRBV2 to TRBJ2-5, with TRBD1 matching 9 bases. With V trimmed by 5 bases and J by 1 base, 5 bases remained unmatched. CDR1 and CDR2 (germline): SNHLY, FYNNEI. The CDR3 sequence is 15 residues long. The DNA for the CDR3 is TGTGCCAGCAGTAGGCGGACAGGGGCCCAAGAGACCCAGTACTTC. Protein sequence: CASSRRTGAQETQYF.